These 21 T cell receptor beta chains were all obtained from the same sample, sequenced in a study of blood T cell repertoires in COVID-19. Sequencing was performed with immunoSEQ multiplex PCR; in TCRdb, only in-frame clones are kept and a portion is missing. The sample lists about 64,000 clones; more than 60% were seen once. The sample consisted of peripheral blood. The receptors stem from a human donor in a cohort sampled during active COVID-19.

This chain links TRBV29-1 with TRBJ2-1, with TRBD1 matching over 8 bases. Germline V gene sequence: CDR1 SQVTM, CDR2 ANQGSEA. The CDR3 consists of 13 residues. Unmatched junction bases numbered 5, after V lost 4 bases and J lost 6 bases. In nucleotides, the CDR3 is TGCAGCGTTGGGGCGGGACAGGTCAATGAGCAGTTCTTC. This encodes CSVGAGQVNEQFF.

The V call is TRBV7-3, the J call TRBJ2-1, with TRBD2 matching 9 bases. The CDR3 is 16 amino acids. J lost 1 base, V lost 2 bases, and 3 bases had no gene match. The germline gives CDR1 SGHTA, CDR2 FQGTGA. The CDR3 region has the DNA TGTGCCAGCAGCTTAGCTAGCGGGGCGTCCTACAATGAGCAGTTCTTC. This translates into CASSLASGASYNEQFF.

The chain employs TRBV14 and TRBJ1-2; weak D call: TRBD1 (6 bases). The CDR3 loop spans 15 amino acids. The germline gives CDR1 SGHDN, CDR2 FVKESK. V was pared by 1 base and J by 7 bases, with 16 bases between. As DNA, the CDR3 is TGTGCCAGCAGCCAAGCTCTGTCAGGGGTGACTGGCTACACCTTC. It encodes CASSQALSGVTGYTF.

CDR3 amino acids: CASGGMMGGRTEAFF. The CDR3 coding sequence is TGTGCCAGCGGGGGAATGATGGGAGGGAGGACTGAAGCTTTCTTT. This chain joins TRBV28 and TRBJ1-1; a weak D match, TRBD1 (5 bases). The germline V and J ends were trimmed by 8 bases and 5 bases, with 21 bases remaining between them. The germline gives CDR1 MDHEN, CDR2 SYDVKM. The CDR3 consists of 15 residues.

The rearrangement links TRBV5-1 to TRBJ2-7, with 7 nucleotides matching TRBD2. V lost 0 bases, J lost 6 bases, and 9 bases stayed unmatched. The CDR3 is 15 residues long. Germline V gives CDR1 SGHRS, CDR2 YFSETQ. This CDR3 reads CASSLVQRGYTEQYF. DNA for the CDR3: TGCGCCAGCAGCTTGGTCCAGCGGGGTTATACCGAGCAGTACTTC.

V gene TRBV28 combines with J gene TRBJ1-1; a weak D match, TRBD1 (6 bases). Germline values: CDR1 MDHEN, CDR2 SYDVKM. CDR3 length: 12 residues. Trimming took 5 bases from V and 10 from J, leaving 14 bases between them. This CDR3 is CASSRTGKGAFF. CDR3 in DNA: TGTGCCAGCAGTAGAACAGGGAAGGGAGCTTTCTTT.

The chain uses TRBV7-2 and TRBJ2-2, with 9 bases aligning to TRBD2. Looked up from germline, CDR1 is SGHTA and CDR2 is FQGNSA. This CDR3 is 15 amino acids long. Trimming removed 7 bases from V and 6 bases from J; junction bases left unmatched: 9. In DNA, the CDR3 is TGTGCCAGCAACTCTATGCGGGGGGGCTCCGGGGAGCTGTTTTTT. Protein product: CASNSMRGGSGELFF.

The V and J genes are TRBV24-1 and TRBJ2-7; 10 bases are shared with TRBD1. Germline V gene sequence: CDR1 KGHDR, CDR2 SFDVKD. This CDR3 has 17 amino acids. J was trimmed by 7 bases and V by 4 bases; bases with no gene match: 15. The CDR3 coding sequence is TGTGCCACCAGTGACCCCCCAGGGACAGGGGACTACGGAGAGCAGTACTTC. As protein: CATSDPPGTGDYGEQYF.

CDR3 protein: CASSLGTGNEKLFF. CDR3 nucleotides: TGTGCCAGCAGCTTGGGGACAGGGAATGAAAAACTGTTTTTT. The chain has TRBV7-9 and TRBJ1-4; TRBD1 aligns across 9 bases. V lost 3 bases to trimming and J lost 5 bases; unmatched junction nucleotides: 1. This CDR3 region has 14 residues. Germline lookup yields CDR1 SEHNR and CDR2 FQNEAQ (reference sequence).

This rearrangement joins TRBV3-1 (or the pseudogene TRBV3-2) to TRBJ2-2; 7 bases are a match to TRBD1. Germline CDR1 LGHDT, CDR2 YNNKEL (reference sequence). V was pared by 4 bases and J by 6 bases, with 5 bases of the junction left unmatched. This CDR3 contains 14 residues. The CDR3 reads CASSLNRGAGELFF. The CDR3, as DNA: TGTGCCAGCAGCCTAAACAGGGGTGCCGGGGAGCTGTTTTTT.

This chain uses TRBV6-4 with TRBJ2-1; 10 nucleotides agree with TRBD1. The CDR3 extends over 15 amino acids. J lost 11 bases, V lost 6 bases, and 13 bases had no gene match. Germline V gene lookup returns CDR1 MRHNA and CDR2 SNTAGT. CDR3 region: CASSEGTGAFKKQFF. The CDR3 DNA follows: TGTGCCAGCAGCGAGGGGACAGGGGCCTTCAAAAAGCAGTTCTTC.

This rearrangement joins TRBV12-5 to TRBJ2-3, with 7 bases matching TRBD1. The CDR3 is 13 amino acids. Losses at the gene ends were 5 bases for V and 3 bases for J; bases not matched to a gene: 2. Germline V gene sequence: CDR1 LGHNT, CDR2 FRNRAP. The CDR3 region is CASGPDRTDTQYF. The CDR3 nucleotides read TGTGCTAGTGGTCCGGACAGGACAGATACGCAGTATTTT.

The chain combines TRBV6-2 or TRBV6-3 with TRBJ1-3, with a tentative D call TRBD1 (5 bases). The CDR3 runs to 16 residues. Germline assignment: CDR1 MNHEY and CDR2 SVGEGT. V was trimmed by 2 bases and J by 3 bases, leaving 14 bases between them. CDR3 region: CASSYGGVGRGNTIYF. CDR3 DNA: TGTGCCAGCAGTTACGGAGGGGTTGGACGTGGAAACACCATATATTTT.

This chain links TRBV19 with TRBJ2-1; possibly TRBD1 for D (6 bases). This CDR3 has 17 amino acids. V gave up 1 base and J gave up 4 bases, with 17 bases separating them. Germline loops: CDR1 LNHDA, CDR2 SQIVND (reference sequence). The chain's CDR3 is CASSIGLQGPVYNEQFF. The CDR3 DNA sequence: TGTGCCAGTAGTATAGGTCTACAGGGCCCAGTTTACAATGAGCAGTTCTTC.

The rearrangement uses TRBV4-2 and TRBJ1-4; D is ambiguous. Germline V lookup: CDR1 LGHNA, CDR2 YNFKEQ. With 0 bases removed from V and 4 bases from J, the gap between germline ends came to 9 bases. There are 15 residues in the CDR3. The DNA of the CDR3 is TGTGCCAGCAGCCAAGATCTCGGTCTTAATGAAAAACTGTTTTTT. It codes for CASSQDLGLNEKLFF.

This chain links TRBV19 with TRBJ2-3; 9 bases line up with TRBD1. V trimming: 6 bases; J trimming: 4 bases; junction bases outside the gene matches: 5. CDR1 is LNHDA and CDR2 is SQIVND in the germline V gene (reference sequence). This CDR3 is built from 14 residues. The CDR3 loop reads CASREDRGSDTQYF. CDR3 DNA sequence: TGTGCCAGTAGGGAGGACAGGGGCTCAGATACGCAGTATTTT.

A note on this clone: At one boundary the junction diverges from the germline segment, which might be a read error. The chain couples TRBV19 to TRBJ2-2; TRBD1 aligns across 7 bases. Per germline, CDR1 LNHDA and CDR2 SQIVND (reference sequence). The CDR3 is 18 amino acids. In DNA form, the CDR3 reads TGTGCCAGTAGTTGGGGCTCCCTCGGGGACAGCAAACACCGGGGAGCTGTTTTT. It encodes CASSWGSLGDSKHRGAVF.

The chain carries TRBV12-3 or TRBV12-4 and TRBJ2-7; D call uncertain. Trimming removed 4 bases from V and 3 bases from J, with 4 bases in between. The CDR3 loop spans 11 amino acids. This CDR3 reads CASSSLYEQYF. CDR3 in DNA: TGTGCCAGCAGTTCTCTCTACGAGCAGTACTTC.

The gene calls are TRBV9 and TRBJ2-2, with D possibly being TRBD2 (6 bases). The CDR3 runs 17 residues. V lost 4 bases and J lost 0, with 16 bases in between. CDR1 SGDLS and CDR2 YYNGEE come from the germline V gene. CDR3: CASSLGGGGPNTGELFF. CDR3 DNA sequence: TGTGCCAGCAGCCTGGGTGGGGGAGGCCCGAACACCGGGGAGCTGTTTTTT.

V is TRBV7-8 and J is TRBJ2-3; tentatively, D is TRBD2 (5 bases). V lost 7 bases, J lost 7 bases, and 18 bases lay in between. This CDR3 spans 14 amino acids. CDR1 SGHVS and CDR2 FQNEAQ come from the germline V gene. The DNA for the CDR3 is TGTGCCAGCACGAAGGACTTAGTGGAAAATACGCAGTATTTT. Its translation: CASTKDLVENTQYF. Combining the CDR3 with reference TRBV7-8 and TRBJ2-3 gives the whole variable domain GAGVSQSPRYKVAKRGQDVALRCDPISGHVSLFWYQQALGQGPEFLTYFQNEAQLDKSGLPSDRFFAERPEGSVSTLKIQRTQQEDSAVYLCASTKDLVENTQYFGPGTRLTVL.

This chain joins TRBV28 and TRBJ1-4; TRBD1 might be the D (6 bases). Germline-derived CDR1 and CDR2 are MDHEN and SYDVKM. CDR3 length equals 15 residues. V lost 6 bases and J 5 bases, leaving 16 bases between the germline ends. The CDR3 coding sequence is TGTGCCAGCAGCCGACGCGAAGGGGGAAATGAAAAACTGTTTTTT. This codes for CASSRREGGNEKLFF.